The 16 T cell receptor beta chains reported below all come from one sample, sequenced in a study of tumour-infiltrating T cells in Burkitt lymphoma. TCRdb's table, derived via immunoSEQ multiplex PCR, lists solely in-frame clones and lacks some. Here the sample spans more than 45,000 clones, around 31% being singletons. The sequenced sample consisted of tumor tissue. These receptor sequences come from a human donor with Burkitt lymphoma.

CDR3 in amino acids: CASSLDLAYYEQYF. The CDR3 DNA sequence: TGTGCCAGCAGCCTCGACCTGGCGTACTACGAGCAGTACTTC. The chain recombines TRBV11-2 with TRBJ2-7, with unresolved D. Germline CDR1 is SGHAT and CDR2 is FQNNGV. V dropped 5 bases and J dropped 3 bases, with 14 bases sitting between them. The CDR3 is 14 residues long.

The chain employs TRBV27 and TRBJ1-1; 7 nucleotides match TRBD1. Germline CDR1 reads MNHEY; CDR2 reads SMNVEV (reference sequence). After removal of 4 bases from V and 1 base from J, the junction contained 18 bases not matched to a gene. CDR3 length: 19 residues. The CDR3 region is CASSSGPTGAEARNTEAFF. CDR3 nucleotides: TGTGCCAGCAGTTCCGGACCCACAGGGGCCGAGGCCCGGAACACTGAAGCTTTCTTT.

The table lists this clone with a few counts. The genes are TRBV5-6 and TRBJ1-6; possible D gene TRBD1, 5 bases. This CDR3 is built from 18 residues. Trimming cost V 1 base and J 0 bases, with 14 bases left between them. In germline, CDR1 is SGHDT, CDR2 YYEEEE. The DNA of the CDR3 is TGTGCCAGCAGCTTGATTGAAGACAGATACTCCTATAATTCACCCCTCCACTTT. Translation gives CASSLIEDRYSYNSPLHF.

The rearrangement joins TRBV2 to TRBJ1-3, with D hard to call. The CDR3 runs 12 residues. Germline V gene lookup returns CDR1 SNHLY and CDR2 FYNNEI. V gave up 3 bases and J gave up 3 bases, with 3 bases separating them. CDR3 region: CASSEGGNTIYF. DNA for the CDR3: TGTGCCAGCAGTGAGGGTGGAAACACCATATATTTT.

A few counts support this clone. The V and J genes are TRBV18 and TRBJ2-1; D not certain. The germline V and J ends were trimmed by 2 bases and 7 bases, with 3 bases remaining between them. This CDR3 has 11 amino acids. In germline, CDR1 is KGHSH, CDR2 LQKENI. The CDR3, as DNA: TGTGCCAGCTCACCAGGTAATGAGCAGTTCTTC. This gives the protein CASSPGNEQFF.

The table lists this clone with a few counts. V gene TRBV7-9 combines with J gene TRBJ2-5; D is unresolved. The V gene lost 4 bases and the J gene lost 5 bases, with 8 bases spanning the gap. The germline V gene has CDR1 SEHNR and CDR2 FQNEAQ (reference sequence). There are 12 residues in the CDR3. The CDR3 DNA sequence: TGTGCCAGCAGCTGGGGTGGGGAGACCCAGTACTTC. This translates into CASSWGGETQYF.

This clone was observed a few times. The chain employs TRBV9 and TRBJ2-5; 8 positions agree with TRBD1. Germline V gives CDR1 SGDLS, CDR2 YYNGEE. V lost 4 bases, J lost 4 bases, and 12 bases stayed unmatched. The CDR3 spans 16 residues. The DNA of the CDR3 is TGTGCCAGCAGCCCACGGGACAGGCCCCGAGGAGAGACCCAGTACTTC. Residues: CASSPRDRPRGETQYF.

This clone was detected only a few times. The V and J genes are TRBV7-2 and TRBJ2-6; 10 bases align to TRBD1. Germline CDR1 is SGHTA and CDR2 is FQGNSA. The CDR3 loop spans 17 amino acids. Unmatched junction bases numbered 2, after V lost 3 bases and J lost 0 bases. This chain's CDR3 is CASSFRDRGSGANVLTF. DNA for the CDR3: TGTGCCAGCAGCTTCCGGGACAGGGGCTCTGGGGCCAACGTCCTGACTTTC.

This clone was detected only a few times. V is TRBV5-4 and J is TRBJ2-2, with D maybe TRBD2 (6 bases). The CDR3 runs to 16 residues. Germline V CDR1 and CDR2: SGHNT, YYREEE (reference sequence). V lost 3 bases, J lost 0 bases, and 12 bases lay in between. CDR3 sequence (DNA): TGTGCCAGCAGCTCCATCTCGGGGGCGAACACCGGGGAGCTGTTTTTT. Translation gives CASSSISGANTGELFF. The full variable domain, its missing parts supplied by reference TRBV5-4 and TRBJ2-2, is ETGVTQSPTHLIKTRGQQVTLRCSSQSGHNTVSWYQQALGQGPQFIFQYYREEENGRGNFPPRFSGLQFPNYSSELNVNALELDDSALYLCASSSISGANTGELFFGEGSRLTVL.

The chain joins TRBV7-6 to TRBJ2-3; 8 positions match TRBD2. CDR3 length: 13 amino acids. Germline V gene lookup returns CDR1 SGHVS and CDR2 FNYEAQ. V trimming: 9 bases; J trimming: 0 bases; junction bases outside the gene matches: 2. CDR3 amino acids: CASRGGSTDTQYF. The CDR3 DNA reads TGTGCCAGTCGCGGGGGGAGCACAGATACGCAGTATTTT.

In DNA, the CDR3 is TGTGCCAGCAGCTTATTATGGGGACAGGGGGCGGGCGAGCAGTACTTC. This encodes CASSLLWGQGAGEQYF. This chain joins TRBV7-8 and TRBJ2-7; 12 bases agree with TRBD1. CDR3 size: 16 residues. Per germline, CDR1 SGHVS and CDR2 FQNEAQ. V trimming: 2 bases; J trimming: 6 bases; junction bases outside the gene matches: 8.

The chain is built from TRBV28 and TRBJ2-5; 11 bases align to TRBD2. From germline, CDR1 is MDHEN and CDR2 SYDVKM. The V segment lost 3 bases and the J segment 7 bases; nucleotides outside the gene matches: 7. The CDR3 sequence is 15 residues long. The CDR3 region has the DNA TGTGCCAGCAGTTTGAAACTAGCGGGGGTTCGGACCCAGTACTTC. This encodes CASSLKLAGVRTQYF.

The rearrangement links TRBV11-1 to TRBJ1-1; 8 bases fit TRBD1. CDR1 is SGHAT and CDR2 is FQDESV in the germline V gene (reference sequence). This CDR3 is built from 14 residues. Trimming at V came to 8 bases and at J to 5 bases, leaving 10 bases not matched to a gene. The CDR3 loop is CASGNHRGWTEAFF. In nucleotides, the CDR3 is TGTGCCAGCGGCAACCACAGGGGGTGGACTGAAGCTTTCTTT.

V gene TRBV18 combines with J gene TRBJ2-2, with D tentatively TRBD1 (6 bases). The CDR3 has 15 residues. Germline V lookup: CDR1 KGHSH, CDR2 LQKENI. The V end was cut by 3 bases, the J end by 6 bases, with 14 bases between. CDR3 sequence reads: CASSPAQGLAGELFF. CDR3 nucleotides: TGTGCCAGCTCACCTGCACAGGGTTTGGCCGGGGAGCTGTTTTTT.

The chain links TRBV5-4 to TRBJ2-5; 8 bases are a match to TRBD1. V shed 4 bases, J shed 5 bases, and the junction held 10 bases outside the gene matches. The CDR3 sequence is 15 residues long. Germline assignment: CDR1 SGHNT and CDR2 YYREEE (reference sequence). The CDR3 sequence: CASSHDRGIRETQYF. The CDR3, as DNA: TGTGCCAGCAGCCACGACAGGGGCATACGGGAGACCCAGTACTTC.

This chain uses TRBV20-1 with TRBJ1-1; D uncertain. Germline CDR1 DFQATT, CDR2 SNEGSKA (reference sequence). The germline V and J ends were trimmed by 4 bases and 2 bases, with 5 bases remaining between them. This CDR3 is built from 11 residues. The CDR3 region is CSATPNTEAFF. The CDR3, as DNA: TGCAGTGCTACACCTAACACTGAAGCTTTCTTT.